This T cell receptor beta chain comes out of a study of immune evolution from preneoplasia to lung adenocarcinoma. This clone was seen just once. What it binds is unknown. In germline, CDR1 is SGHRS, CDR2 YFSETQ. V shed 2 bases, J shed 3 bases, and the junction held 4 bases outside the gene matches. The CDR3 consists of 16 residues. The method was immunoSEQ multiplex PCR; TCRdb's version includes in-frame clones alone and lacks a portion of them. Found here are about 5,000 clones, around four fifths of them singletons; the top ten hold less than 25%. Regarding the study as a whole: Normal lung had highest clonality; later lesions appeared denser, more diverse.

Sequenced: FFPE adjacent normal lung tissue. The chain has TRBV5-1 and TRBJ2-1; 11 bases line up with TRBD2. This clonotype was sampled from a donor older than 65 with lung adenocarcinoma. The CDR3 sequence is CASSFLAGGLYNEQFF. The CDR3 nucleotides are TGCGCCAGCAGCTTTTTAGCGGGAGGGCTCTACAATGAGCAGTTCTTC.